The entry below describes one T cell receptor beta chain. No antigen is known for it. This sample is part of a study of regulatory T cells in long-lasting Graves disease. Notes on the study in general: Persistent Graves' patients showed less TCR diversity than newly diagnosed ones. Between persistent patients, 2,500 to 3,500 public clonotypes were shared, exceeding the 966 shared between new patients. Repertoires from persistent disease leaned toward TRBV28, TRBJ1-2 and TRBJ2-5.

The CDR3 loop spans 18 amino acids. J lost 3 bases, V lost 5 bases, and 10 bases had no gene match. Germline assignment: CDR1 MDHEN and CDR2 SYDVKM. For TCR beta, libraries came from iRepertoire HTBI primers and Arm-PCR of CDR3 regions. In the original analysis: Among the samples, 50 to 80 TRBV and 14 TRBJ segments were identified. MiXCR was run by TCRdb on the multiplex PCR reads, yielding one entry per CDR3 protein. The V and J calls and clone size come from TCRdb's table, not from the authors' own analysis. The data show about 430,000 distinct CDR3 sequences, 21% seen once. The time point was: persistent/refractory GD, antithyroid drugs over 5 years with positive TRAb. PBMC RNA served as the TCR library source.

Here the sequenced sample was peripheral blood mononuclear cells (PBMCs), taken when the disease was refractory, from a patient treated with antithyroid drugs. The sequence was obtained from a female donor with Graves disease. The chain carries TRBV28 and TRBJ2-2; TRBD2 agrees at 12 bases. CDR3 sequence reads: CASSTLGGLAGYTGELFF. The CDR3 DNA reads TGTGCCAGCAGTACCCTGGGGGGACTAGCGGGCTACACCGGGGAGCTGTTTTTT.